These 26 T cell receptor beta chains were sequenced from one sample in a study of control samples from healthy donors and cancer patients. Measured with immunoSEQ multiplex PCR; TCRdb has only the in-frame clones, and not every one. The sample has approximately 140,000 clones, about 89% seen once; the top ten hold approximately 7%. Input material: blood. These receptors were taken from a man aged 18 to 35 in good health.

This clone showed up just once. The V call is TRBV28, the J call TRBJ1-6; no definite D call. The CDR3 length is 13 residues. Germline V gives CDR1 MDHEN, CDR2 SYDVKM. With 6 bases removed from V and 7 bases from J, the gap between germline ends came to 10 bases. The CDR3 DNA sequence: TGTGCCAGCAGAAAAATTGGCAATTCACCCCTCCACTTT. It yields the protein CASRKIGNSPLHF.

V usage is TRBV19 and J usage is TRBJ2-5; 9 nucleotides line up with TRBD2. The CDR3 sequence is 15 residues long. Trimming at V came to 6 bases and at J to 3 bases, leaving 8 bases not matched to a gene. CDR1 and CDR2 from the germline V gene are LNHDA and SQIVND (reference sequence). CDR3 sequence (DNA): TGTGCCAGTAGACAGCGGGGGGCGCCCGAAGAGACCCAGTACTTC. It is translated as CASRQRGAPEETQYF.

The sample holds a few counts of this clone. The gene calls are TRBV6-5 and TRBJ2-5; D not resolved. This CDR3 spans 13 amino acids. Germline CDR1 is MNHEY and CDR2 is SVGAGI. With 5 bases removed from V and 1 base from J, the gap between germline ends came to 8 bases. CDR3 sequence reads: CASSINFQETQYF. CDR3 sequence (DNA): TGTGCCAGCAGTATCAACTTCCAAGAGACCCAGTACTTC.

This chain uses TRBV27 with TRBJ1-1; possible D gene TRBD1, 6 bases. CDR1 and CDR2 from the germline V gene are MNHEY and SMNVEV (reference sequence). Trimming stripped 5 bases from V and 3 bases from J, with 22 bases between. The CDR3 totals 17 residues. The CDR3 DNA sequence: TGTGCCAGCAGTCCACTCCCGGGGGCGCGGGGGGACACTGAAGCTTTCTTT. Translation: CASSPLPGARGDTEAFF.

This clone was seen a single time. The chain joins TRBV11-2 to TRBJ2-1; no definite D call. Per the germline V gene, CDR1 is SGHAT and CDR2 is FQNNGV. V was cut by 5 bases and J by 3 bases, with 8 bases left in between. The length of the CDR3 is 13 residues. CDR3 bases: TGTGCCAGCAGCGTCCAGGACTACAATGAGCAGTTCTTC. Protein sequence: CASSVQDYNEQFF.

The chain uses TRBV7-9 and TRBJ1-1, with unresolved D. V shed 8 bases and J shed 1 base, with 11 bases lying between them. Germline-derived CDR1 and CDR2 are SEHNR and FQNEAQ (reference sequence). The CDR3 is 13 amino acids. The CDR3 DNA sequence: TGTGCCAGCCACTACAGCCCGAACACTGAAGCTTTCTTT. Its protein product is CASHYSPNTEAFF.

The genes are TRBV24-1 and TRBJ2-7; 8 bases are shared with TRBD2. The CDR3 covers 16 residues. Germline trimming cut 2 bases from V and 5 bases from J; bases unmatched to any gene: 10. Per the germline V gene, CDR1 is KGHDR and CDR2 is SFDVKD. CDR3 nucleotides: TGTGCCACCAGTGATTACCCGAGGACTAGCCCCCACGAGCAGTACTTC. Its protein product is CATSDYPRTSPHEQYF.

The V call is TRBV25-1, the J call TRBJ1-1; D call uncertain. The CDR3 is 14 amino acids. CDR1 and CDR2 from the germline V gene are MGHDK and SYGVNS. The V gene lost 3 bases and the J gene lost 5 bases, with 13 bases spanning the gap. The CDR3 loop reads CASSDRLGRTEAFF. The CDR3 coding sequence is TGTGCCAGCAGTGATAGACTTGGCCGGACTGAAGCTTTCTTT.

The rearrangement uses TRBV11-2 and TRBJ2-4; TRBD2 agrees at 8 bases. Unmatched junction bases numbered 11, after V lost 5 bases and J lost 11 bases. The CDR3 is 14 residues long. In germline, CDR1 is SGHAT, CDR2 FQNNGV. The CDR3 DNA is TGTGCCAGCAGCCGGGGGGGGGACCCCAACCTTCAGTACTTC. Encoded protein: CASSRGGDPNLQYF.

The chain's CDR3 is CASSPPTGTLYEQYF. CDR3 DNA: TGTGCCAGCTCACCACCAACGGGAACCCTTTACGAGCAGTACTTC. V and J are TRBV18 and TRBJ2-7; D might be TRBD2 (5 bases). Trimming removed 0 bases from V and 4 bases from J, with 13 bases in between. Looked up from germline, CDR1 is KGHSH and CDR2 is LQKENI. CDR3 size: 15 residues.

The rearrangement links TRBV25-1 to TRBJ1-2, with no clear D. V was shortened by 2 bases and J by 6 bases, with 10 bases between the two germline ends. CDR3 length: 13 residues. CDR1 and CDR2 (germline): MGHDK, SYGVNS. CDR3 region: CASSERGWDGYTF. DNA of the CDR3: TGTGCCAGCAGTGAAAGAGGGTGGGATGGCTACACCTTC.

This chain's CDR3 is CASSLDGVSYEQYF. In DNA, the CDR3 is TGTGCCAGCAGTCTCGACGGGGTTTCCTACGAGCAGTACTTC. The chain recombines TRBV27 with TRBJ2-7; perhaps TRBD2 as D (5 bases). Germline CDR1 is MNHEY and CDR2 is SMNVEV (reference sequence). Trimming removed 5 bases at V and 1 base at J, with 12 bases between. The CDR3 has 14 residues.

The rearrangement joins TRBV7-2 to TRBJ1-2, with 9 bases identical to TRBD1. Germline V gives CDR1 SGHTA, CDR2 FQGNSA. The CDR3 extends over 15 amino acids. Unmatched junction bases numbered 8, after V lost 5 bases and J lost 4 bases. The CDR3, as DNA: TGTGCCAGCAGCCAAGATACAGGGGGCGGCTATGGCTACACCTTC. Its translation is CASSQDTGGGYGYTF.

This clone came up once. CDR3 nucleotide sequence: TGTGCCAGCAGCACACAGGGCGAAAGGATCTACGAGCAGTACTTC. It yields the protein CASSTQGERIYEQYF. This chain uses TRBV7-8 with TRBJ2-7; TRBD1 might be the D (6 bases). The CDR3 sequence is 15 residues long. With 5 bases removed from V and 3 bases from J, the gap between germline ends came to 17 bases. Germline values: CDR1 SGHVS, CDR2 FQNEAQ. Complete variable domain (other parts from reference TRBV7-8 and TRBJ2-7): GAGVSQSPRYKVAKRGQDVALRCDPISGHVSLFWYQQALGQGPEFLTYFQNEAQLDKSGLPSDRFFAERPEGSVSTLKIQRTQQEDSAVYLCASSTQGERIYEQYFGPGTRLTVT.

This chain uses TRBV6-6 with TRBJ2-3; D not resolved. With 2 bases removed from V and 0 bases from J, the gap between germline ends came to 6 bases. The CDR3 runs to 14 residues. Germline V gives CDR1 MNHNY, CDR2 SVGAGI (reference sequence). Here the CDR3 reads CASSYLTSTDTQYF. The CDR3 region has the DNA TGTGCCAGCAGTTACCTGACAAGCACAGATACGCAGTATTTT.

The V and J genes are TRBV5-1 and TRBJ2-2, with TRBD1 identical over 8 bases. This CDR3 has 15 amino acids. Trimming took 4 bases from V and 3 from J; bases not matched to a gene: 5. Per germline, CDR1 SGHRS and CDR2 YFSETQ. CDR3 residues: CASSPGQVYTGELFF. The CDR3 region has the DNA TGCGCCAGCAGCCCGGGACAGGTATACACCGGGGAGCTGTTTTTT. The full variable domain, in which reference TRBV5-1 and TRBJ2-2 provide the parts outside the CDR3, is KAGVTQTPRYLIKTRGQQVTLSCSPISGHRSVSWYQQTPGQGLQFLFEYFSETQRNKGNFPGRFSGRQFSNSRSEMNVSTLELGDSALYLCASSPGQVYTGELFFGEGSRLTVL.

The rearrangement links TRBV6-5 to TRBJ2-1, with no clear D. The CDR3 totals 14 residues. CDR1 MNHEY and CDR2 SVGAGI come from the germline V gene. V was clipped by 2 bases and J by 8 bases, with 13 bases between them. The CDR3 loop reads CASSYRTQEDEQFF. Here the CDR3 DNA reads TGTGCCAGCAGTTACCGGACGCAAGAGGATGAGCAGTTCTTC.

The CDR3 DNA follows: TGTGCCAGCAGTGACCCCGGTGGCCGTCCGGGACTGACTTACAATGAGCAGTTCTTC. Translated: CASSDPGGRPGLTYNEQFF. This chain connects TRBV6-4 to TRBJ2-1, with D possibly matching TRBD2 (6 bases). The CDR3 covers 19 residues. Germline V gene lookup returns CDR1 MRHNA and CDR2 SNTAGT. V lost 2 bases to trimming and J lost 4 bases, with 24 bases between them.

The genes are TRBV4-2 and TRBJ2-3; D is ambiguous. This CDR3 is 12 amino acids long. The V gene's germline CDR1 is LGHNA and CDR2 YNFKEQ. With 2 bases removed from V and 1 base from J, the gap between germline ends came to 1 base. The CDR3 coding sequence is TGTGCCAGCAGCCAACGCACAGATACGCAGTATTTT. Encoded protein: CASSQRTDTQYF.

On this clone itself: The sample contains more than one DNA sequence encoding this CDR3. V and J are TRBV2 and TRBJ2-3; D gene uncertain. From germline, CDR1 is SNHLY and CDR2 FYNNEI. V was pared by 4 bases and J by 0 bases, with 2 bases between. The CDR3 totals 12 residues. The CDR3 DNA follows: TGTGCCAGCAGTGCCAGCACAGATACGCAGTATTTT. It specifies CASSASTDTQYF.

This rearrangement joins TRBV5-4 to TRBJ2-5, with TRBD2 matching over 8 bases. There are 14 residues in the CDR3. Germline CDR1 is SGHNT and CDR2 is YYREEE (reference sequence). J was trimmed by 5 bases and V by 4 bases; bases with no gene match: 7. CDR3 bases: TGTGCCAGCAGCCCGACGGGGGGGCCGGAGACCCAGTACTTC. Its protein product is CASSPTGGPETQYF.

The CDR3 DNA reads as TGTGCCAGCAGCCCCCCCGGGACTACGGATACGCAGTATTTT. It encodes CASSPPGTTDTQYF. The V call is TRBV4-2, the J call TRBJ2-3, with 7 positions matching TRBD2. CDR1 is LGHNA, CDR2 YNFKEQ, per germline. This CDR3 has 14 amino acids. J was trimmed by 6 bases and V by 4 bases; bases with no gene match: 7.

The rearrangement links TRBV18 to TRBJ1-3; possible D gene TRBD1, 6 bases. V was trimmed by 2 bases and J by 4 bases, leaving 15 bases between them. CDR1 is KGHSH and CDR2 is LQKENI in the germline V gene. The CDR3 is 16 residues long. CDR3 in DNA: TGTGCCAGCTCACCAAATCAGGGGCCAGGAGGAAACACCATATATTTT. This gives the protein CASSPNQGPGGNTIYF.

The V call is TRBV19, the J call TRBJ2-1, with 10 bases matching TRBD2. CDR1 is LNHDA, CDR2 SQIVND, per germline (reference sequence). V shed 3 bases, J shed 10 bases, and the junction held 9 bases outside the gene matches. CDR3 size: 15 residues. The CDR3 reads CASSMASGGLKEQFF. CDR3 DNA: TGTGCCAGTAGTATGGCTAGCGGGGGCCTTAAGGAGCAGTTCTTC.

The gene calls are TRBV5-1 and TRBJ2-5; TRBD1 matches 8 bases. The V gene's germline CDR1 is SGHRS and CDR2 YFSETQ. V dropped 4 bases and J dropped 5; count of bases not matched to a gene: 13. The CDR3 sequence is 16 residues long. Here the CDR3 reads CASSPGGQGAGETQYF. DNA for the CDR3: TGCGCCAGCAGCCCCGGGGGCCAGGGGGCAGGGGAGACCCAGTACTTC. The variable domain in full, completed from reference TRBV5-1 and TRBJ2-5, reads KAGVTQTPRYLIKTRGQQVTLSCSPISGHRSVSWYQQTPGQGLQFLFEYFSETQRNKGNFPGRFSGRQFSNSRSEMNVSTLELGDSALYLCASSPGGQGAGETQYFGPGTRLLVL.

CDR3 amino acids: CASSLLNSNQPQHF. In DNA form, the CDR3 reads TGTGCCAGCAGTTTACTTAATAGCAATCAGCCCCAGCATTTT. The chain couples TRBV27 to TRBJ1-5, with D uncertain. Germline V gene data show CDR1 as MNHEY and CDR2 as SMNVEV (reference sequence). This CDR3 is built from 14 residues. V lost 2 bases, J lost 0 bases, and 5 bases lay in between.